Listed below are T cell receptor beta chains from one sample, sequenced in a study of siplizumab effects on memory and regulatory T cells. Measured with immunoSEQ multiplex PCR; TCRdb has only the in-frame clones, and not every one. The sample yields about 56,000 clones, about 97% seen once. Specimen: naive CD8+ T cells sorted from blood. The receptors derive from a human donor in good health. Both conserved end residues are trimmed from each CDR3. The order of the fields is V gene, CDR3 protein.

V: TRBV5-6
CDR3: ASSDGFSQPQH

V: TRBV11-2
CDR3: ASSFSQGPDYGYT

V: TRBV30
CDR3: AWRADTGELF

V: TRBV4-1
CDR3: ASSQGPAGTGVLAKNIQY

V: TRBV27
CDR3: ASSVGTSGIYEQY

V: TRBV6-5
CDR3: ASSYSRNYEQY

V: TRBV7-9
CDR3: ASSLNRVETQY

V: TRBV6-1
CDR3: ASKEPGQGRAF

V: TRBV7-3
CDR3: ASSLTLRAADTQY

V: TRBV27
CDR3: ASSLGLAGVDEQF

V: TRBV7-9
CDR3: ASSSYYGYT

V: TRBV11-2
CDR3: ASSLNRLEGPYTDTQY

V: TRBV7-3
CDR3: ASSFPEEETQY

V: TRBV9
CDR3: ASSPSGIARGYT

V: TRBV9
CDR3: ASSPSGLDNEQF

V: TRBV6-1
CDR3: ASSEVDTVGETQY

V: TRBV10-1
CDR3: ASSESGQLYEQY

V: TRBV9
CDR3: ASSVASGGELF